This T cell receptor beta chain originates from a study of identical twins. This clonotype came up many times. The V gene's germline CDR1 is SGHRS and CDR2 YFSETQ. The CDR3 runs 14 residues. Deletions cut 0 bases from V and 0 bases from J, with 6 bases between. MiXCR was run by TCRdb on the 5' RACE reads, yielding one entry per CDR3 protein. Here the sample spans 400,000 or so distinct CDR3 sequences, roughly 9% being singletons. This chain uses TRBV5-1 with TRBJ2-5, with D unresolved. The receptor was isolated from a woman aged 45-59 years in good health. Sequenced material: naive T cells sorted from blood. CDR3 loop: CASSLGRHQETQYF. As DNA, the CDR3 is TGCGCCAGCAGCTTGGGCCGGCACCAAGAGACCCAGTACTTC.